This T cell receptor beta chain was captured by sequencing in a study of blood T cell repertoires in COVID-19. At the level of the study: Spain, Italy and the United States supplied samples that represented acute and convalescent COVID-19. Nucleic acid was either cDNA or gDNA, and it came from T cells, B-cell-depleted T cells, or PBMCs.

Per the study methods: Amplification of reference gene primers was used by the study to estimate nucleated cell counts. Sequenced by immunoSEQ multiplex PCR; TCRdb stores in-frame clones only, minus some. The V and J calls and clone size were taken over from that table, and D and trimming were inferred from the DNA. The sample lists under 200,000 clones; 60% to 80% were seen once. V was clipped by 1 base and J by 8 bases; unmatched bases: 8. CDR1 is SGHVS and CDR2 is FNYEAQ in the germline V gene. This CDR3 region has 16 residues. This clone was seen only a few times. This TCR came from a man between 60 and 75 years old with active or convalescent COVID-19. The chain combines TRBV7-6 with TRBJ1-6; 7 nucleotides line up with TRBD1. Sequences were obtained from peripheral blood. The chain's CDR3 is CASSLGRTGLDSPLHF. CDR3 coding DNA: TGTGCCAGCAGCTTAGGGCGGACAGGACTGGATTCACCCCTCCACTTT.